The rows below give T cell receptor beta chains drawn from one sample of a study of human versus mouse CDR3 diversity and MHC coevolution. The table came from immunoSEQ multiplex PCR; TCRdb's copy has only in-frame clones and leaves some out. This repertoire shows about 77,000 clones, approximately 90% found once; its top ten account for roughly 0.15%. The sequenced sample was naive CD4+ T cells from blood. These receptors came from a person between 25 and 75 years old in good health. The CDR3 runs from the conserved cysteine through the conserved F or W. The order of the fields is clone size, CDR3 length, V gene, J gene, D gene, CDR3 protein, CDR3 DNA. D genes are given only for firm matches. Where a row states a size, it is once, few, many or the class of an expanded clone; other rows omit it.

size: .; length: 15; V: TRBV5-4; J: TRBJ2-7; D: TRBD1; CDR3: CASSHPGQGGNEQYF; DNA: TGTGCCAGCAGCCATCCAGGACAGGGTGGGAACGAGCAGTACTTC
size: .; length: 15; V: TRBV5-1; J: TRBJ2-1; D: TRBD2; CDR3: CASSLSGGEYNEQFF; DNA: TGCGCCAGCAGCTTGAGCGGGGGGGAGTACAATGAGCAGTTCTTC
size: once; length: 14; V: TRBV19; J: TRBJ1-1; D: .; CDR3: CASSIQGTKTEAFF; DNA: TGTGCCAGTTCGATACAGGGAACAAAAACTGAAGCTTTCTTT
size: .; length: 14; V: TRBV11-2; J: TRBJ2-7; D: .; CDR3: CASSLGQVLWEQYF; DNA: TGTGCCAGCAGCTTAGGGCAGGTCCTCTGGGAGCAGTACTTC
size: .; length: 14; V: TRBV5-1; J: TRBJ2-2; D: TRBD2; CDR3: CASSLAGGTGELFF; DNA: TGCGCCAGCAGCCTAGCGGGAGGTACCGGGGAGCTGTTTTTT
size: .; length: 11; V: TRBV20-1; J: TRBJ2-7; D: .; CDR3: CSARARGEQYF; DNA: TGCAGTGCTAGAGCCAGGGGCGAGCAGTACTTC
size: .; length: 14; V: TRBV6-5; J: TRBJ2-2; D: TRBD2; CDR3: CASSLLAGTGELFF; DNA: TGTGCCAGCAGTTTACTAGCGGGCACCGGGGAGCTGTTTTTT
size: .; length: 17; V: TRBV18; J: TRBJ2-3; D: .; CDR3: CASSPITGVTSTDTQYF; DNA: TGTGCCAGCTCACCAATAACGGGGGTAACTAGCACAGATACGCAGTATTTT
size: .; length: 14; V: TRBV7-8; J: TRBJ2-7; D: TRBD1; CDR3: CASSPGQGAYEQYF; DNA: TGTGCCAGCAGCCCGGGACAGGGGGCTTACGAGCAGTACTTC
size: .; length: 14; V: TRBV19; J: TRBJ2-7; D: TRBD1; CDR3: CASSQGQGSYEQYF; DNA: TGTGCCAGTAGTCAAGGACAGGGGTCCTACGAGCAGTACTTC
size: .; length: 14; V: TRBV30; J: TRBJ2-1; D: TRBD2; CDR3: CAWSRGGINNEQFF; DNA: TGTGCCTGGAGTCGGGGGGGCATAAATAATGAGCAGTTCTTC
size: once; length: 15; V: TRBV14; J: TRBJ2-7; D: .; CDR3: CASSQRGAGPAEQYF; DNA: TGTGCCAGCAGCCAGCGAGGAGCGGGCCCCGCCGAGCAGTACTTC
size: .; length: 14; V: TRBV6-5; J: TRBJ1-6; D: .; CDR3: CASSYGTNVSPLHF; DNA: TGTGCCAGCAGTTACGGGACTAACGTTTCACCCCTCCACTTT
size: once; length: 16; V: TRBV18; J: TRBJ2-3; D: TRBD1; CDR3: CASLTPTGTDTDTQYF; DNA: TGTGCCAGCTTAACCCCCACCGGGACAGACACAGATACGCAGTATTTT
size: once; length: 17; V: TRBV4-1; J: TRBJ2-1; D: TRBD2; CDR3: CASSGLAGGLSYNEQFF; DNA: TGCGCCAGCAGCGGACTAGCGGGGGGACTCTCCTACAATGAGCAGTTCTTC
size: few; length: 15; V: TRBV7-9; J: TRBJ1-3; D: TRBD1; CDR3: CASSSGQGAGNTIYF; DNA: TGTGCCAGCAGCTCGGGACAGGGGGCTGGAAACACCATATATTTT
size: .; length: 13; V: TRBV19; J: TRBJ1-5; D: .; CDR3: CASSRQGNQPQHF; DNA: TGTGCCAGTAGTAGACAGGGCAATCAGCCCCAGCATTTT
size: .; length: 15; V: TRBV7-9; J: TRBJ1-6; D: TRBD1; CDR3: CASRKQGDYNSPLHF; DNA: TGTGCCAGCAGAAAACAGGGGGACTATAATTCACCCCTCCACTTT
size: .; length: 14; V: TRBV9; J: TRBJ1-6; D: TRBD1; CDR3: CASSLDRGNSPLHF; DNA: TGTGCCAGCAGCTTGGACAGGGGAAATTCACCCCTCCACTTT
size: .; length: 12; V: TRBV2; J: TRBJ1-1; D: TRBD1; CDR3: CASRADRVEAFF; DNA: TGTGCCAGCAGAGCAGACAGGGTAGAAGCTTTCTTT